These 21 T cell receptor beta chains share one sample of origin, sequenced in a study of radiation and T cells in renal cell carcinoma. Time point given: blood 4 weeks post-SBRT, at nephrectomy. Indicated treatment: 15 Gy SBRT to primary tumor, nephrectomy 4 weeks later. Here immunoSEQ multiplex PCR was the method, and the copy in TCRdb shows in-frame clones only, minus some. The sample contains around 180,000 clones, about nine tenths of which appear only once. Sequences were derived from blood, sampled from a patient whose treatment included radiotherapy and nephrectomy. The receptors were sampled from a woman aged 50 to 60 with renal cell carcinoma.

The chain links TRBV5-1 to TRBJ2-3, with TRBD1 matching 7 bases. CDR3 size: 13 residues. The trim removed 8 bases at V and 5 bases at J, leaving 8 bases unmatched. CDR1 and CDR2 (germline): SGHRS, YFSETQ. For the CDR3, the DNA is TGCGCCAGTTCGACAGGGTTCGGAGATACGCAGTATTTT. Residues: CASSTGFGDTQYF.

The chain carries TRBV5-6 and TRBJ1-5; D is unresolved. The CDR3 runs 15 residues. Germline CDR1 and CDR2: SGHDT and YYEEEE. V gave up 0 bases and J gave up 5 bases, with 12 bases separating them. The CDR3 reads CASSLAGNGDQPQHF. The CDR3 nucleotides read TGTGCCAGCAGCTTGGCCGGGAATGGGGATCAGCCCCAGCATTTT.

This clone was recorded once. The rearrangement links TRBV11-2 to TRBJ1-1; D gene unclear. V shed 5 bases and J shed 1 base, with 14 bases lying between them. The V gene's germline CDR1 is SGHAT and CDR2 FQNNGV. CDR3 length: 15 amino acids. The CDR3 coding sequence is TGTGCCAGCAGCCCCTCACCTTCCCGGAACACTGAAGCTTTCTTT. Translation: CASSPSPSRNTEAFF.

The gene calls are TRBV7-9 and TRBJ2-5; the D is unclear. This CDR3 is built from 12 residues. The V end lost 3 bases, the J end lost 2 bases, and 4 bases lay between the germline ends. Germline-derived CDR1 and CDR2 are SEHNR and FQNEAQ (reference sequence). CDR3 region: CASSFGQETQYF. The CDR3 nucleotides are TGTGCCAGCAGCTTCGGGCAAGAGACCCAGTACTTC.

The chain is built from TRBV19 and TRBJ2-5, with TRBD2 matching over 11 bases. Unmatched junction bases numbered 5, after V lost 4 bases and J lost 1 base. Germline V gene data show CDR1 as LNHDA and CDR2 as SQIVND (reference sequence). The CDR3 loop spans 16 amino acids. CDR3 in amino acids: CASSTRLAGSQETQYF. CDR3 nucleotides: TGTGCCAGTAGTACCCGACTAGCGGGGAGCCAAGAGACCCAGTACTTC.

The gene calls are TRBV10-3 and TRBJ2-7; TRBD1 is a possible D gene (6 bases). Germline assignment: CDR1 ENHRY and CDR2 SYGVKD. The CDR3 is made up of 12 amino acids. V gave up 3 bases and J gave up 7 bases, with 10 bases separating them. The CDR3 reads CAISEQDREQYF. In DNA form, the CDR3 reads TGTGCCATCAGTGAACAAGACAGGGAGCAGTACTTC.

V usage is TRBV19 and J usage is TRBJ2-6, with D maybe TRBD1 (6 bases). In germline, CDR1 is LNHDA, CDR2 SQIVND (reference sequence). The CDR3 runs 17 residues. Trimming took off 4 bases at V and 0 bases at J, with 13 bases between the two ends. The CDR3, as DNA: TGTGCCAGTAGTAGGGGGCTGGTAAGCTCTGGGGCCAACGTCCTGACTTTC. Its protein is CASSRGLVSSGANVLTF.

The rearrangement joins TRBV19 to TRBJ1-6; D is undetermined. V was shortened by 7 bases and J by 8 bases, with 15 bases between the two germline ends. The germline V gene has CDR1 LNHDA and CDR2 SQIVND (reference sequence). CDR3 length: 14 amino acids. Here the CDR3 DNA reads TGTGCCAGTACCTCCCTCCTAGGCTATTCACCCCTCCACTTT. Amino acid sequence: CASTSLLGYSPLHF.

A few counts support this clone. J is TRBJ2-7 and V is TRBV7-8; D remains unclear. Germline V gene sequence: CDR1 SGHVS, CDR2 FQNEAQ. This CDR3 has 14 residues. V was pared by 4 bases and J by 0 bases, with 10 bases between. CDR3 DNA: TGTGCCAGCAGCTCTTTGGACGGCTCCTACGAGCAGTACTTC. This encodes CASSSLDGSYEQYF.

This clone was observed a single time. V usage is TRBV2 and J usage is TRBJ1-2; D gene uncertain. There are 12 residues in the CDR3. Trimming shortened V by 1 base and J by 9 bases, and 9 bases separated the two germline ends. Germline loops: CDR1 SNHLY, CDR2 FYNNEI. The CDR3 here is CASSEGSKRYTF. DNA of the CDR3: TGTGCCAGCAGTGAAGGCAGTAAACGCTACACCTTC.

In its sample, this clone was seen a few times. In DNA form, the CDR3 reads TGCGCCAGCAGCTTGACGGGGGACTTTACTGAAGCTTTCTTT. Translated, it gives CASSLTGDFTEAFF. The genes are TRBV5-1 and TRBJ1-1, with a possible D match to TRBD1 (5 bases). Trimming took 1 base from V and 5 from J, leaving 12 bases between them. CDR1 is SGHRS and CDR2 is YFSETQ in the germline V gene. This CDR3 region has 14 residues.

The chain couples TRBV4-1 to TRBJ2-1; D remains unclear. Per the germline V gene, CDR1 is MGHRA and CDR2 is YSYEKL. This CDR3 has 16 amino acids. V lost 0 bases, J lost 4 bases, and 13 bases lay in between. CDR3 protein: CASSQDRFDPYNEQFF. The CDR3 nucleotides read TGCGCCAGCAGCCAAGACAGGTTTGATCCTTACAATGAGCAGTTCTTC.

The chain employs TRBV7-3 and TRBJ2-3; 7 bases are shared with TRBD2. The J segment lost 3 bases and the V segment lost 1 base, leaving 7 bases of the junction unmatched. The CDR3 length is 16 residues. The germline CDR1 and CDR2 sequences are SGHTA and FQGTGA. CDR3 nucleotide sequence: TGTGCCAGCAGCTTAAGGGGAGGGGCCCTAACAGATACGCAGTATTTT. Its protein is CASSLRGGALTDTQYF.

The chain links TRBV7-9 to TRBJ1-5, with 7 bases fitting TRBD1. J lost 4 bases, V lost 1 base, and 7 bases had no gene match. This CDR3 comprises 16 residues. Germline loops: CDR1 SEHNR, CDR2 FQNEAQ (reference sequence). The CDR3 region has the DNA TGTGCCAGCAGCTTAGGGGAGGGGGCCTATAATCAGCCCCAGCATTTT. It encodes CASSLGEGAYNQPQHF.

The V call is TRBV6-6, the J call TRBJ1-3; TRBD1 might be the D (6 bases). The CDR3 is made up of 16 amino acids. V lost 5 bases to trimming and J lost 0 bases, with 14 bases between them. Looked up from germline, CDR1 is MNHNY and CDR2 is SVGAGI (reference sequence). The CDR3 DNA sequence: TGTGCCAGCAGTCCAGGGGCCGTGAGCTCTGGAAACACCATATATTTT. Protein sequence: CASSPGAVSSGNTIYF.

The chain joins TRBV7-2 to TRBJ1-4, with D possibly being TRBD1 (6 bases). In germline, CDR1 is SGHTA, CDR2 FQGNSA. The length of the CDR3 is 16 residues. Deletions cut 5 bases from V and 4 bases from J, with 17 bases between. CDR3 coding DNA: TGTGCCAGCAGCACCCTACAGGGCCGTTTTAATGAAAAACTGTTTTTT. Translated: CASSTLQGRFNEKLFF. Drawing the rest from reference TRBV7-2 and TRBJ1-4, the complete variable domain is GAGVSQSPSNKVTEKGKDVELRCDPISGHTALYWYRQSLGQGLEFLIYFQGNSAPDKSGLPSDRFSAERTGGSVSTLTIQRTQQEDSAVYLCASSTLQGRFNEKLFFGSGTQLSVL.

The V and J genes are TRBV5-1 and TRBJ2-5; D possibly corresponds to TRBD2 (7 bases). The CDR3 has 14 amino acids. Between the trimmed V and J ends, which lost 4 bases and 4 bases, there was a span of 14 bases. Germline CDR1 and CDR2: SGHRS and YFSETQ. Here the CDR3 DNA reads TGCGCCAGCAGCACGGGGGGCAGGGGAGAGACCCAGTACTTC. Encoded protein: CASSTGGRGETQYF.

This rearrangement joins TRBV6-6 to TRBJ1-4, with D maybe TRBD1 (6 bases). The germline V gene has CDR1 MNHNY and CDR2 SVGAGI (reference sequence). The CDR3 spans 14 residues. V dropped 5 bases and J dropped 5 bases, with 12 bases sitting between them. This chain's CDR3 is CASSLGGANEKLFF. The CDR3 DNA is TGTGCCAGCAGTCTTGGGGGGGCGAATGAAAAACTGTTTTTT.

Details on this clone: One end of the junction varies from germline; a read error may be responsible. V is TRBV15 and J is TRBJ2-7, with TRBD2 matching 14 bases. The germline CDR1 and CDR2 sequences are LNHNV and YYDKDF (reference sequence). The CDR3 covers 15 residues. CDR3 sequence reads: CATSGGTSGGRSRHF. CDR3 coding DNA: TGTGCCACCAGCGGTGGGACTAGCGGGGGACGCAGCCGACACTTC. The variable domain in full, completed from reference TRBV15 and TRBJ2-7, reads DAMVIQNPRYQVTQFGKPVTLSCSQTLNHNVMYWYQQKSSQAPKLLFHYYDKDFNNEADTPDNFQSRRPNTSFCFLDIRSPGLGDTAMYLCATSGGTSGGRSRHFGPGTRLTVT.

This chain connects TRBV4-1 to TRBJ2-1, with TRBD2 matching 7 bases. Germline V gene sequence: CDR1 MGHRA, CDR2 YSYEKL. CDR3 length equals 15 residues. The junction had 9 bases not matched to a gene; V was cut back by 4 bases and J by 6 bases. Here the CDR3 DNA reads TGCGCCAGCAGCCCCCTGGGACTACAATCCAATGAGCAGTTCTTC. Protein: CASSPLGLQSNEQFF.

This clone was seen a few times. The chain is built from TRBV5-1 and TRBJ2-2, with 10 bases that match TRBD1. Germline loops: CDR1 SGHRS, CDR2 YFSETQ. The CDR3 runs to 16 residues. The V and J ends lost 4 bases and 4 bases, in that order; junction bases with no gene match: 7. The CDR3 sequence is CASSPTGGLGTGELFF. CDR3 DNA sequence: TGCGCCAGCAGCCCGACAGGGGGCTTGGGCACCGGGGAGCTGTTTTTT.